This is a list of T cell receptor beta chains from one sample in a study of a mutant IDH1 vaccine in newly diagnosed glioma. The protocol was immunoSEQ multiplex PCR, while the TCRdb copy is restricted to in-frame clones and leaves out a portion. The profile shows under 65,000 clones, over 65% of them singletons. The starting material was PBMCs, obtained from a glioma patient treated with radiotherapy, temozolomide or both. The receptors stem from a woman aged 40 to 50 with glioma. Each CDR3 is given with its conserved first and last residue. D genes are given only for firm matches. Rows give clone size only sometimes, using once, few, many, or a class for an expanded clone.

j_gene,abundance,d_gene,v_gene,CDR3aa,CDR3nt
TRBJ2-7,.,.,TRBV4-1,CASSQDPGTRSYEQYF,TGCGCCAGCAGCCAAGACCCCGGGACCCGCTCCTACGAGCAGTACTTC
TRBJ2-3,.,TRBD1,TRBV6-1,CASSEAGDRGNTQYF,TGTGCCAGCAGTGAAGCGGGGGACAGGGGCAATACGCAGTATTTT
TRBJ1-1,.,.,TRBV9,CASGPILGTEAFF,TGTGCCAGCGGACCCATACTTGGCACTGAAGCTTTCTTT
TRBJ1-1,.,.,TRBV5-1,CASSLGGVNTEAFF,TGCGCCAGCAGCTTGGGAGGGGTAAACACTGAAGCTTTCTTT
TRBJ1-2,.,TRBD1,TRBV5-6,CASSRDRSNYGYTF,TGTGCCAGCAGTAGGGACAGGTCTAACTATGGCTACACCTTC
TRBJ2-7,.,.,TRBV10-3,CAISEVGRRTLYEQYF,TGTGCCATCAGTGAAGTTGGCAGGCGGACTCTCTACGAGCAGTACTTC
TRBJ1-4,.,.,TRBV4-1,CASSQEVQREKLFF,TGCGCCAGCAGCCAAGAGGTCCAAAGGGAAAAACTGTTTTTT
TRBJ2-5,few,TRBD2,TRBV7-6,CASSLWASGGAETQYF,TGTGCCAGCAGCTTATGGGCTAGCGGGGGGGCAGAGACCCAGTACTTC
TRBJ1-2,.,TRBD1,TRBV7-6,CASSPGDRENGYTF,TGTGCCAGCAGCCCGGGGGACAGGGAAAATGGCTACACCTTC
TRBJ2-5,.,.,TRBV7-2,CASSRSRASETQYF,TGTGCCAGCAGCCGATCCAGGGCCTCGGAGACCCAGTACTTC
TRBJ1-2,.,.,TRBV27,CASGRGEWYGYTF,TGTGCCAGCGGGAGGGGCGAGTGGTATGGCTACACCTTC
TRBJ2-4,.,.,TRBV7-9,CASSLLAKNIQYF,TGTGCCAGCAGCCTTCTGGCCAAAAACATTCAGTACTTC
TRBJ1-1,few,.,TRBV5-1,CASSRDTGTEAFF,TGCGCCAGCAGCAGGGACACGGGCACTGAAGCTTTCTTT
TRBJ2-3,.,TRBD1,TRBV7-8,CASSLGQGSTDTQYF,TGTGCCAGCAGCTTAGGACAGGGTAGCACAGATACGCAGTATTTT
TRBJ1-3,.,.,TRBV5-1,CASSPDPISGNTIYF,TGCGCCAGCAGCCCAGACCCCATCTCTGGAAACACCATATATTTT
TRBJ1-1,.,.,TRBV30,CAWSITGMNTEAFF,TGTGCCTGGAGTATCACAGGCATGAACACTGAAGCTTTCTTT
TRBJ2-5,.,TRBD2,TRBV5-1,CASSSGGSETQYF,TGCGCCAGCAGTAGCGGGGGGTCTGAGACCCAGTACTTC
TRBJ2-5,.,.,TRBV14,CASSQVVLAGTQYF,TGTGCCAGCAGCCAAGTAGTACTCGCCGGGACCCAGTACTTC
TRBJ2-7,few,.,TRBV7-9,CASSLAGVPYEQYF,TGTGCCAGCAGCTTAGCGGGGGTCCCCTACGAGCAGTACTTC
TRBJ1-1,.,TRBD1,TRBV2,CASRDRVPEAFF,TGTGCCAGCAGGGACAGGGTCCCTGAAGCTTTCTTT
TRBJ1-1,.,.,TRBV13,CASSLVGVGDTEAFF,TGTGCCAGCAGCTTAGTTGGGGTTGGGGACACTGAAGCTTTCTTT
TRBJ2-4,.,.,TRBV14,CASSQELGAKNIQYF,TGTGCCAGCAGCCAAGAACTAGGAGCCAAAAACATTCAGTACTTC
TRBJ1-1,.,.,TRBV14,CASSQFPAGTNAEAFF,TGTGCCAGCAGCCAATTCCCGGCAGGGACGAATGCTGAAGCTTTCTTT
TRBJ2-2,few,.,TRBV9,CVSSVLQNTGELFF,TGTGTCAGCAGCGTATTACAGAACACCGGGGAGCTGTTTTTT
TRBJ2-1,.,.,TRBV10-3,CAISDPPGPQEGNEQFF,TGTGCCATCAGTGATCCTCCGGGTCCCCAGGAGGGCAATGAGCAGTTCTTC
TRBJ2-7,once,TRBD1,TRBV30,CAWSVGGIEQYF,TGTGCCTGGAGTGTAGGGGGCATCGAGCAGTACTTC
TRBJ1-4,.,.,TRBV7-2,CASSEGTGGEKLFF,TGTGCCAGCAGCGAAGGGACCGGGGGTGAAAAACTGTTTTTT
TRBJ1-1,.,TRBD1,TRBV11-2,CASSLTGGGNTEAFF,TGTGCCAGCAGCTTAACAGGGGGCGGAAACACTGAAGCTTTCTTT
TRBJ1-1,.,.,TRBV6-1,CASSEWQLISMNTEAFF,TGTGCCAGCAGTGAATGGCAGTTAATAAGTATGAACACTGAAGCTTTCTTT
TRBJ1-2,.,.,TRBV7-2,CASSFTGNDYGYTF,TGTGCCAGCAGCTTCACAGGCAACGACTATGGCTACACCTTC
TRBJ1-2,.,TRBD1,TRBV29-1,CSVAGTAFRGYTF,TGCAGCGTAGCCGGGACAGCCTTTCGAGGCTACACCTTC
TRBJ1-2,.,.,TRBV7-9,CASSLQGLYGYTF,TGTGCCAGCAGCTTACAAGGTCTATATGGCTACACCTTC
TRBJ2-3,few,.,TRBV14,CASTRGSSTDTQYF,TGTGCCAGCACCCGCGGTTCTAGCACAGATACGCAGTATTTT
TRBJ2-1,.,.,TRBV2,CASSSFQDNEQFF,TGTGCCAGCAGTTCATTCCAAGACAATGAGCAGTTCTTC
TRBJ1-4,few,TRBD1,TRBV2,CASIQTGRNEKLFF,TGTGCCAGCATTCAGACAGGGCGAAATGAAAAACTGTTTTTT
TRBJ1-5,.,.,TRBV2,CASSRSRGNQPQHF,TGTGCCAGCAGTCGTTCCCGGGGAAATCAGCCCCAGCATTTT
TRBJ2-7,once,TRBD1,TRBV15,CATSRERSGGYEQYF,TGTGCCACCAGCAGAGAGCGTTCAGGGGGCTACGAGCAGTACTTC
TRBJ2-1,.,TRBD1,TRBV10-1,CAVSGQGAAEQFF,TGCGCCGTCTCGGGACAGGGGGCGGCTGAGCAGTTCTTC
TRBJ2-2,.,TRBD2,TRBV30,CAWSGGAGPGELFF,TGTGCCTGGAGCGGGGGAGCGGGGCCCGGGGAGCTGTTTTTT
TRBJ2-6,.,.,TRBV6-1,CASSEALQGDAGANVLTF,TGTGCCAGCAGTGAAGCGCTCCAGGGTGACGCTGGGGCCAACGTCCTGACTTTC